Following are 8 T cell receptor beta chains from one sample sequenced in a study of blood T cell repertoires in COVID-19. Clones were sequenced by immunoSEQ multiplex PCR, and TCRdb holds only the in-frame ones, with some missing. The data contain around 27,000 clones, over 75% of them singletons. The sequenced material came from peripheral blood. The source is a man in his sixties with acute or convalescent COVID-19.

This clone was found once. The chain carries TRBV4-1 and TRBJ2-2; TRBD1 aligns across 8 bases. Germline lookup yields CDR1 MGHRA and CDR2 YSYEKL. With V trimmed by 4 bases and J by 0 bases, 1 base remained unmatched. There are 15 residues in the CDR3. The CDR3 DNA reads TGCGCCAGCAGCCTACAGGGGGCGAACACCGGGGAGCTGTTTTTT. Translation: CASSLQGANTGELFF.

The chain has TRBV7-9 and TRBJ2-7, with D possibly matching TRBD1 (6 bases). From germline, CDR1 is SEHNR and CDR2 FQNEAQ (reference sequence). This CDR3 is 13 amino acids long. Between the trimmed V and J ends, which lost 5 bases and 0 bases, there was a span of 8 bases. In DNA, the CDR3 is TGTGCCAGCAGCCGGGACAACTCCTACGAGCAGTACTTC. Translated: CASSRDNSYEQYF.

In this sample, this clone turned up once. This rearrangement joins TRBV11-2 to TRBJ1-5; TRBD1 agrees at 9 bases. Germline assignment: CDR1 SGHAT and CDR2 FQNNGV. With 5 bases clipped from V and 5 bases from J, the junction kept 1 base outside the gene matches. The length of the CDR3 is 13 residues. The CDR3 reads CASSRTGDQPQHF. CDR3 nucleotide sequence: TGTGCCAGCAGCCGGACAGGGGATCAGCCCCAGCATTTT.

The CDR3 sequence: CASTPWAGDTGELFF. The CDR3 DNA reads TGTGCCAGCACCCCCTGGGCGGGAGATACCGGGGAGCTGTTTTTT. The rearrangement links TRBV3-1 (or the pseudogene TRBV3-2) to TRBJ2-2; 7 positions agree with TRBD2. CDR3 length: 15 amino acids. In germline, CDR1 is LGHDT, CDR2 YNNKEL (reference sequence). The trim removed 7 bases at V and 5 bases at J, leaving 10 bases unmatched.

This chain joins TRBV7-9 and TRBJ2-5; D gene uncertain. V lost 1 base to trimming and J lost 2 bases, with 11 bases between them. The CDR3 consists of 15 residues. Germline V gene sequence: CDR1 SEHNR, CDR2 FQNEAQ (reference sequence). The CDR3 DNA sequence: TGTGCCAGCAGCTTAGACCCCAGCGCACAAGAGACCCAGTACTTC. Translation gives CASSLDPSAQETQYF.

This sequence joins TRBV24-1 and TRBJ1-2; D may be TRBD1 (5 bases). Germline assignment: CDR1 KGHDR and CDR2 SFDVKD. The CDR3 contains 11 residues. With 9 bases removed from V and 9 bases from J, the gap between germline ends came to 13 bases. Here the CDR3 reads CATGRQQSYTF. The CDR3 region has the DNA TGTGCCACCGGAAGACAGCAGAGCTACACCTTC.

The J gene is TRBJ1-3, the V gene TRBV7-9; TRBD1 matches at 8 bases. V was pared by 5 bases and J by 7 bases, with 1 base of the junction left unmatched. CDR1 is SEHNR, CDR2 FQNEAQ, per germline (reference sequence). The CDR3 is made up of 12 amino acids. DNA of the CDR3: TGTGCCAGCAGCACAGGGGGGAACACCATATATTTT. Its protein product is CASSTGGNTIYF.

V and J are TRBV3-1 (or the pseudogene TRBV3-2) and TRBJ1-2, with TRBD1 as a possible D gene (6 bases). Germline CDR1 LGHDT, CDR2 YNNKEL (reference sequence). Trimming pared 1 base from V and 7 bases from J, leaving 7 bases between. CDR3 length: 12 residues. The CDR3 bases are TGTGCCAGCAGCCAAGGGACAGTTGGCTACACCTTC. Translation gives CASSQGTVGYTF.